This T cell receptor beta chain is drawn from a study of blood T cell repertoires in COVID-19. Measured with immunoSEQ multiplex PCR; TCRdb has only the in-frame clones, and not every one. The sample holds 70,000 to 100,000 clones; around 90% are singletons and the top ten take roughly 2.6%. Trimming removed 0 bases at V and 5 bases at J, with 10 bases between. CDR1 and CDR2 from the germline V gene are MGHRA and YSYEKL. The CDR3 has 14 residues. Sequencing input: peripheral blood. The chain couples TRBV4-1 to TRBJ1-2; weak D call: TRBD1 (5 bases). The source of this sequence is a man in his fifties or sixties with COVID-19, enrolled during active disease. CDR3: CASSQERGLYGYTF. In DNA, the CDR3 is TGCGCCAGCAGCCAAGAAAGGGGTCTGTATGGCTACACCTTC.